Below, 8 T cell receptor beta chains from the same sample are listed, as sequenced in a study of T cell repertoires in cytomegalovirus infection (dated 2019 in TCRdb). This sample was sequenced with an Illumina HiSeq 1500. TCRdb redid the processing of the public reads, applying fastp at Q25 and MiXCR, and retained in-frame beta chains. Every CDR3 protein is listed once, alongside the most common genes and DNA of its rows. The sample yields some 700,000 distinct CDR3 sequences; 35% to 40% were counted once. The top ten clonotypes cover roughly 2.8% of the sample. Specimen: PBMCs. The receptors come from a human donor in good health (CMV status not recorded). Some clones in this sample may be carry-over from other donors' samples.

In its sample, this clonotype was seen a few times. This chain connects TRBV6-5 to TRBJ1-2; perhaps TRBD1 as D (5 bases). Germline CDR1 reads MNHEY; CDR2 reads SVGAGI. The CDR3 length is 14 residues. With 2 bases removed from V and 6 bases from J, the gap between germline ends came to 13 bases. CDR3 coding DNA: TGTGCCAGCAGTTACGGGGCAGCGTCGCATGGCTACACCTTC. Translation gives CASSYGAASHGYTF.

As concerns this clonotype: One end of the junction is discordant with germline, which a read error may explain. The chain employs TRBV12-3 or TRBV12-4 and TRBJ1-5; D remains ambiguous. The CDR3 is 14 amino acids. DNA for the CDR3: TGTGCCCGCAGTTTAGAAGCCGGCAATCAGCCCCAGCATTTT. Translation: CARSLEAGNQPQHF.

This clonotype appeared a few times. CDR3 nucleotides: TGTGCCAGCACCCCTTCAGGTAGCCGTACCCACGAGCAGTACTTC. Translation gives CASTPSGSRTHEQYF. The chain links TRBV28 to TRBJ2-7; D is ambiguous. The CDR3 extends over 15 amino acids. Germline V gives CDR1 MDHEN, CDR2 SYDVKM. V lost 7 bases, J lost 5 bases, and 21 bases lay in between.

V gene TRBV6-8 combines with J gene TRBJ1-3; D may be TRBD1 (5 bases). The germline CDR1 and CDR2 sequences are MNHGY and SAAAGT. There are 17 residues in the CDR3. Trimming removed 5 bases from V and 0 bases from J, with 17 bases in between. The CDR3 nucleotides read TGTGCCAGCAGTACAATAGGACGGGGGGGCTCTGGAAACACCATATATTTT. Translation gives CASSTIGRGGSGNTIYF.

A remark on this clonotype: This clone may be a read error of a much larger clone one base away. In this CDR3 the conserved last residue, phenylalanine or tryptophan, is missing, so a read error is likely. The chain couples TRBV7-2 to TRBJ2-7; 8 nucleotides align to TRBD2. The CDR3 is 15 amino acids. V dropped 1 base and J dropped 4; count of bases not matched to a gene: 6. Germline values: CDR1 SGHTA, CDR2 FQGNSA. CDR3 bases: TGTGCCAGCAGCTTAGGTAGCGGGGCGGTGTACGAGCAGTACTGC. It translates to CASSLGSGAVYEQYC.

This clonotype was picked up a small number of times. The genes are TRBV10-3 and TRBJ2-5; a possible D gene is TRBD1 (7 bases). The CDR3 extends over 12 amino acids. CDR1 and CDR2 (germline): ENHRY, SYGVKD. V dropped 11 bases and J dropped 7 bases, with 17 bases sitting between them. The CDR3 nucleotides read TGTGCCTCCAGGGGGGCACTGGGGACCCAGTACTTC. It translates to CASRGALGTQYF.

The V gene is TRBV4-2, the J gene TRBJ1-3, with D hard to call. The CDR3 is made up of 15 amino acids. Trimming removed 0 bases at V and 8 bases at J, with 14 bases between. Per the germline V gene, CDR1 is LGHNA and CDR2 is YNFKEQ. This CDR3 is CASSQDPGDRDTIYF. The CDR3 region has the DNA TGTGCCAGCAGCCAAGATCCGGGTGATCGAGACACCATATATTTT.

This clonotype was detected once. The chain links TRBV29-1 to TRBJ1-5, with TRBD1 matching over 9 bases. This CDR3 contains 12 residues. Germline V gene lookup returns CDR1 SQVTM and CDR2 ANQGSEA. J was trimmed by 7 bases and V by 4 bases; bases with no gene match: 2. The CDR3 nucleotides read TGCAGCGTTGCGGGACAGGGACAGCCCCAGCATTTT. It yields the protein CSVAGQGQPQHF. The variable domain in full, with the rest retrieved from reference TRBV29-1 and TRBJ1-5, is SAVISQKPSRDICQRGTSLTIQCQVDSQVTMMFWYRQQPGQSLTLIATANQGSEATYESGFVIDKFPISRPNLTFSTLTVSNMSPEDSSIYLCSVAGQGQPQHFGDGTRLSIL.